These T cell receptor beta chains were read from a single sample in a study of T cell repertoires in cytomegalovirus infection. Each CDR3 protein gets one entry after TCRdb re-called the reads with MiXCR. The data show 300,000 or so distinct CDR3 sequences, roughly 26% seen once. Sequences were obtained from PBMCs. These receptors were taken from a human donor in good health (CMV status not recorded). Some clones in this sample may be carry-over from other donors' samples. Each CDR3 is given with its conserved first and last residue. The order of the fields is CDR3 DNA, CDR3 protein, clone size, J gene, D gene, V gene. The D gene is left open where the match is weak. The listing skips clone size in some rows; elsewhere it reads once, few, many or a size class.

cdr3_nt: TGTGCCAGCAGTTTATATGGCAGGGCGAACACTGAAGCTTTCTTT
cdr3_aa: CASSLYGRANTEAFF
clone_size: few
j_call: TRBJ1-1
d_call: .
v_call: TRBV28

cdr3_nt: TGTGCCAGCAGCCGGGACAGGAGAGCAGATACGCAGTATTTT
cdr3_aa: CASSRDRRADTQYF
clone_size: many
j_call: TRBJ2-3
d_call: TRBD1
v_call: TRBV7-2

cdr3_nt: TGTGCCAGCAGCTTAGGGGGACTAGCGGGGGTCTACGAGCAGTACTTC
cdr3_aa: CASSLGGLAGVYEQYF
clone_size: .
j_call: TRBJ2-7
d_call: TRBD2
v_call: TRBV7-2

cdr3_nt: TGTGCCAGCAGTTTAGCTCTCCGGGAAGGAGAAGCTTTCTTT
cdr3_aa: CASSLALREGEAFF
clone_size: few
j_call: TRBJ1-1
d_call: .
v_call: TRBV12-3/TRBV12-4

cdr3_nt: TGTGCCAGCAGACGAGGGAACAATGAGCAGTTCTTC
cdr3_aa: CASRRGNNEQFF
clone_size: .
j_call: TRBJ2-1
d_call: .
v_call: TRBV2

cdr3_nt: TGCGCCAGCAGCCGTGCGGAGGGGACAAGGAACGGGGAGCTGTTTTTT
cdr3_aa: CASSRAEGTRNGELFF
clone_size: few
j_call: TRBJ2-2
d_call: .
v_call: TRBV4-1

cdr3_nt: TGTGCCAGCGGTCGGACTCTTGATAGCAATCAGCCCCAGCATTTT
cdr3_aa: CASGRTLDSNQPQHF
clone_size: .
j_call: TRBJ1-5
d_call: .
v_call: TRBV3-1

cdr3_nt: TGTGACAGCAGATATATCATTTTGAACACTGAAGCTTTCTTT
cdr3_aa: CDSRYIILNTEAFF
clone_size: .
j_call: TRBJ1-1
d_call: .
v_call: TRBV7-9

cdr3_nt: TGCGCCAGCAGCTTGGTACCGGGGATGAACTATGGCTACACCTTC
cdr3_aa: CASSLVPGMNYGYTF
clone_size: .
j_call: TRBJ1-2
d_call: .
v_call: TRBV5-1

cdr3_nt: TGTGCCAGCAGCCTCCTCCTAGCGGGGCAGTTCGATGAGCAGTTCTTC
cdr3_aa: CASSLLLAGQFDEQFF
clone_size: many
j_call: TRBJ2-1
d_call: TRBD2
v_call: TRBV7-6

cdr3_nt: TGCAGTGCTAGAGAAACCCGGGGGACCCAGTACTTC
cdr3_aa: CSARETRGTQYF
clone_size: once
j_call: TRBJ2-5
d_call: .
v_call: TRBV20-1

cdr3_nt: TGCGCCAGCAGTGGGGGTCCCGGGACAGGGGACAATGAGCAGTTCTTC
cdr3_aa: CASSGGPGTGDNEQFF
clone_size: few
j_call: TRBJ2-1
d_call: TRBD1
v_call: TRBV10-1

cdr3_nt: TGTGCCAGCAGCCTGGGGGTCTCTAATTCACCCCTCCACTTT
cdr3_aa: CASSLGVSNSPLHF
clone_size: .
j_call: TRBJ1-6
d_call: .
v_call: TRBV4-2